This passage covers 10 T cell receptor beta chains from one sample sequenced in a study of blood T cell repertoires in COVID-19. Sequencing used immunoSEQ multiplex PCR; TCRdb keeps in-frame clones, though not all of them. Of 250,000 to 400,000 clones in the sample, 88% were seen once. The sequenced sample was peripheral blood. These receptors were obtained from a woman in her 30s with COVID-19, enrolled during active disease.

V is TRBV5-1 and J is TRBJ1-1, with D possibly TRBD1 on 5 matching bases. CDR3 size: 15 residues. V dropped 0 bases and J dropped 0 bases, with 9 bases sitting between them. Germline assignment: CDR1 SGHRS and CDR2 YFSETQ. CDR3 sequence: CASSLEIGVNTEAFF. CDR3 coding DNA: TGCGCCAGCAGCTTGGAGATAGGGGTGAACACTGAAGCTTTCTTT.

This chain's CDR3 is CASSLHPGDTQYF. DNA of the CDR3: TGTGCCAGCAGTTTACATCCGGGGGATACGCAGTATTTT. The chain is built from TRBV12-3 or TRBV12-4 and TRBJ2-3, with D perhaps matching TRBD2 (5 bases). Trimming pared 2 bases from V and 6 bases from J, leaving 9 bases between. CDR3 length equals 13 residues.

This chain links TRBV11-2 with TRBJ2-5, with D perhaps TRBD1 (6 bases). The ends were cut back, 5 bases at V and 1 base at J, with 11 bases in the middle. This CDR3 contains 14 residues. Per germline, CDR1 SGHAT and CDR2 FQNNGV. The CDR3 protein is CASSGGGLQETQYF. CDR3 DNA: TGTGCCAGCAGCGGTGGGGGCCTCCAAGAGACCCAGTACTTC. Supplemented by reference TRBV11-2 and TRBJ2-5, the full variable domain reads EAGVAQSPRYKIIEKRQSVAFWCNPISGHATLYWYQQILGQGPKLLIQFQNNGVVDDSQLPKDRFSAERLKGVDSTLKIQPAKLEDSAVYLCASSGGGLQETQYFGPGTRLLVL.

V and J are TRBV2 and TRBJ2-3, with D tentatively TRBD1 (6 bases). CDR1 and CDR2 from the germline V gene are SNHLY and FYNNEI. The CDR3 is 14 amino acids. The V gene lost 8 bases and the J gene lost 1 base, with 13 bases spanning the gap. CDR3 nucleotides: TGTGCCAGCCGACCACAGGGCGGCACAGATACGCAGTATTTT. Encoded protein: CASRPQGGTDTQYF.

The chain recombines TRBV7-6 with TRBJ2-3; 9 bases line up with TRBD2. Germline CDR1 and CDR2: SGHVS and FNYEAQ. J gave up 2 bases and V 5 bases, and 8 bases lay outside the gene matches. The CDR3 contains 16 residues. CDR3 sequence reads: CASSLSLAGLTDTQYF. In DNA form, the CDR3 reads TGTGCCAGCAGCCTTTCCCTAGCGGGGCTCACAGATACGCAGTATTTT.

V usage is TRBV7-6 and J usage is TRBJ1-1, with 8 bases aligning to TRBD1. The germline V gene encodes CDR1 SGHVS and CDR2 FNYEAQ. This CDR3 has 15 amino acids. V was clipped by 5 bases and J by 0 bases; unmatched bases: 5. Here the CDR3 reads CASSARQGMNTEAFF. The CDR3 DNA is TGTGCCAGCAGCGCCAGACAGGGGATGAACACTGAAGCTTTCTTT.

The CDR3 nucleotides are TGTGCCAGCAGCTTAGAGGGGGCGAGCGTGCGGCAGTTCTTC. Residues: CASSLEGASVRQFF. The V and J genes are TRBV11-2 and TRBJ2-1, with D perhaps TRBD1 (6 bases). Germline V gives CDR1 SGHAT, CDR2 FQNNGV. The CDR3 length is 14 residues. V shed 0 bases and J shed 12 bases, with 15 bases lying between them.

CDR3 sequence reads: CASSHLGGENTIYF. CDR3 DNA sequence: TGTGCCAGCAGCCACCTCGGGGGGGAAAACACCATATATTTT. The gene calls are TRBV14 and TRBJ1-3, with D perhaps matching TRBD1 (5 bases). From germline, CDR1 is SGHDN and CDR2 FVKESK. The CDR3 extends over 14 amino acids. The ends were cut back, 3 bases at V and 6 bases at J, with 12 bases in the middle.

The chain couples TRBV3-1 (or the pseudogene TRBV3-2) to TRBJ2-3, with 8 bases aligning to TRBD2. Germline assignment: CDR1 LGHDT and CDR2 YNNKEL (reference sequence). V shed 4 bases and J 4 bases; nucleotides not matched to a gene: 16. CDR3 length: 18 amino acids. The chain's CDR3 is CASSRRTSYHPVPDTQYF. The CDR3 DNA sequence: TGTGCCAGCAGCCGTAGGACTAGCTATCATCCCGTGCCAGATACGCAGTATTTT.

J is TRBJ1-2 and V is TRBV30, with 7 bases that match TRBD1. With 0 bases clipped from V and 1 base from J, the junction kept 11 bases outside the gene matches. The CDR3 is 17 residues long. CDR1 is GTSNPN and CDR2 is SVGIG in the germline V gene (reference sequence). CDR3 nucleotides: TGTGCCTGGAGTGTACCGACCGGGACAGAGGTTAACTATGGCTACACCTTC. It codes for CAWSVPTGTEVNYGYTF.